Below, 14 T cell receptor beta chains from the same sample are listed, as sequenced in a study of blood T cell repertoires in COVID-19. The repertoire was sequenced with immunoSEQ multiplex PCR; TCRdb's copy has only in-frame clones and lacks some. This table has about 430,000 clones, approximately 90% appearing once. The specimen sequenced was PBMCs or T cells enriched from blood (not recorded which). The origin of the receptors is a woman between 18 and 29 years old who had been exposed to COVID-19.

This chain joins TRBV29-1 and TRBJ1-2; perhaps TRBD1 as D (6 bases). The CDR3 spans 13 residues. Germline V gives CDR1 SQVTM, CDR2 ANQGSEA. Trimming cost V 3 bases and J 2 bases, with 10 bases left between them. DNA of the CDR3: TGCAGCGTTGAGGCGGACAGAAACTATGGCTACACCTTC. Protein sequence: CSVEADRNYGYTF. The full variable domain, with the rest looked up from reference TRBV29-1 and TRBJ1-2, is SAVISQKPSRDICQRGTSLTIQCQVDSQVTMMFWYRQQPGQSLTLIATANQGSEATYESGFVIDKFPISRPNLTFSTLTVSNMSPEDSSIYLCSVEADRNYGYTFGSGTRLTVV.

The chain links TRBV7-2 to TRBJ2-1; 14 bases match TRBD2. This CDR3 comprises 17 residues. Germline V lookup: CDR1 SGHTA, CDR2 FQGNSA. Trimming removed 1 base from V and 7 bases from J; junction bases left unmatched: 6. The CDR3 nucleotides are TGTGCCAGCAGCTTAGTTGGGACTAGCGGGAGAACTAATGAGCAGTTCTTC. It specifies CASSLVGTSGRTNEQFF.

The table lists this clone with a few counts. V gene TRBV18 combines with J gene TRBJ1-5; TRBD1 aligns across 7 bases. Trimming at V came to 5 bases and at J to 1 base, leaving 2 bases not matched to a gene. This CDR3 has 14 residues. Germline V CDR1 and CDR2: KGHSH, LQKENI. CDR3 amino acids: CASSTGASNQPQHF. The CDR3 nucleotides read TGTGCCAGCTCAACAGGGGCGAGCAATCAGCCCCAGCATTTT.

This chain connects TRBV5-8 to TRBJ2-3, with TRBD1 as a possible D gene (6 bases). The germline V and J ends were trimmed by 2 bases and 12 bases, with 13 bases remaining between them. Germline assignment: CDR1 SGHTS and CDR2 YDEGEE. The CDR3 is 12 amino acids. CDR3 nucleotide sequence: TGTGCCAGCAGCTTAAAACAGGGTGGTCAGTATTTT. Its protein product is CASSLKQGGQYF. Using reference TRBV5-8 and TRBJ2-3 for the parts outside the CDR3, the full variable domain is EAGVTQSPTHLIKTRGQQATLRCSPISGHTSVYWYQQALGLGLQFLLWYDEGEERNRGNFPPRFSGRQFPNYSSELNVNALELEDSALYLCASSLKQGGQYFGPGTRLTVL.

This clone was detected only once. The chain recombines TRBV6-5 with TRBJ2-1; 9 positions agree with TRBD1. Germline CDR1 reads MNHEY; CDR2 reads SVGAGI. The CDR3 runs 15 residues. V shed 8 bases, J shed 5 bases, and the junction held 10 bases outside the gene matches. The CDR3 DNA reads TGTGCCAGCGGCCCGACAGGGGGAGGGGACAATGAGCAGTTCTTC. Translating gives CASGPTGGGDNEQFF.

The rearrangement joins TRBV9 to TRBJ2-1, with 9 bases that match TRBD2. The CDR3 spans 20 residues. Germline assignment: CDR1 SGDLS and CDR2 YYNGEE. V trimming: 0 bases; J trimming: 4 bases; junction bases outside the gene matches: 17. The CDR3 spells CASSVALGLGTGLAYNEQFF. DNA for the CDR3: TGTGCCAGCAGCGTAGCTCTGGGGCTGGGCACGGGACTAGCTTACAATGAGCAGTTCTTC. The full variable domain, completed using reference TRBV9 and TRBJ2-1, is DSGVTQTPKHLITATGQRVTLRCSPRSGDLSVYWYQQSLDQGLQFLIQYYNGEERAKGNILERFSAQQFPDLHSELNLSSLELGDSALYFCASSVALGLGTGLAYNEQFFGPGTRLTVL.

J is TRBJ1-5 and V is TRBV19; D perhaps matches TRBD1 (5 bases). Germline V CDR1 and CDR2: LNHDA, SQIVND (reference sequence). The CDR3 covers 17 residues. V lost 2 bases and J 4 bases, leaving 18 bases between the germline ends. The CDR3 loop reads CASSINRVRAGNQPQHF. The CDR3 nucleotides are TGTGCCAGTAGTATAAATCGTGTCAGGGCGGGGAATCAGCCCCAGCATTTT.

The chain joins TRBV18 to TRBJ2-3, with 8 nucleotides matching TRBD2. The V gene's germline CDR1 is KGHSH and CDR2 LQKENI. The CDR3 runs to 16 residues. V dropped 1 base and J dropped 3; count of bases not matched to a gene: 6. The DNA for the CDR3 is TGTGCCAGCTCACCACGAATCGGGGGGGCTACAGATACGCAGTATTTT. Its translation is CASSPRIGGATDTQYF. Together with reference TRBV18 and TRBJ2-3, the CDR3 gives the full variable domain: NAGVMQNPRHLVRRRGQEARLRCSPMKGHSHVYWYRQLPEEGLKFMVYLQKENIIDESGMPKERFSAEFPKEGPSILRIQQVVRGDSAAYFCASSPRIGGATDTQYFGPGTRLTVL.

The chain has TRBV7-2 and TRBJ2-7; TRBD1 matches 7 bases. V lost 5 bases and J lost 8; bases outside the gene matches: 6. The CDR3 length is 12 residues. CDR1 is SGHTA and CDR2 is FQGNSA in the germline V gene. The CDR3 here is CASSPDRSKQYF. CDR3 coding DNA: TGTGCCAGCAGCCCGGACAGGTCAAAGCAGTACTTC.

The gene calls are TRBV6-5 and TRBJ1-1; D is undetermined. The germline V gene has CDR1 MNHEY and CDR2 SVGAGI. The CDR3 consists of 12 residues. Trimming pared 5 bases from V and 10 bases from J, leaving 14 bases between. CDR3: CASSQSLEGAFF. The DNA of the CDR3 is TGTGCCAGCAGTCAGTCCTTGGAGGGAGCTTTCTTT.

The chain employs TRBV3-1 (or the pseudogene TRBV3-2) and TRBJ2-3; possible D gene TRBD1, 6 bases. The CDR3 is 14 amino acids. The germline CDR1 and CDR2 sequences are LGHDT and YNNKEL (reference sequence). Deletions cut 3 bases from V and 0 bases from J, with 7 bases between. The CDR3 protein is CASSQGASTDTQYF. The CDR3, as DNA: TGTGCCAGCAGCCAGGGGGCTAGCACAGATACGCAGTATTTT.

The rearrangement uses TRBV28 and TRBJ1-5; weak D call: TRBD1 (6 bases). CDR1 is MDHEN, CDR2 SYDVKM, per germline. The CDR3 extends over 15 amino acids. The V end was cut by 0 bases, the J end by 7 bases, with 13 bases between. In nucleotides, the CDR3 is TGTGCCAGCAGTTTATGGGGTAGGGGGTACCAGCCCCAGCATTTT. Translating it yields CASSLWGRGYQPQHF.

The chain combines TRBV19 with TRBJ2-4, with a tentative D call TRBD2 (6 bases). This CDR3 spans 13 amino acids. V shed 4 bases and J shed 10 bases, with 14 bases lying between them. Germline V gene sequence: CDR1 LNHDA, CDR2 SQIVND (reference sequence). In DNA form, the CDR3 reads TGTGCCAGTAGTAGCGGGACCTCGCTGATTCAGTACTTC. It yields the protein CASSSGTSLIQYF.

In regard to this clone: A much larger clonotype is one base distant, so this may be a read error. This specimen includes other DNA sequences encoding the same CDR3. The chain is built from TRBV18 and TRBJ1-2; D is possibly TRBD1 (5 bases). The CDR3 extends over 13 amino acids. The germline CDR1 and CDR2 sequences are KGHSH and LQKENI. Trimming cost V 2 bases and J 2 bases, with 6 bases left between them. The CDR3 region has the DNA TGTGCCAGCTCACCAGGGGGGAACTATGGCTACACCTTC. The encoded protein is CASSPGGNYGYTF.